This TCR beta chain was observed in a study of T cells after yellow fever vaccination. As TCR cDNA was made by 5'RACE template switching, a universal primer site and UMIs were added. TCRdb re-called the 5' RACE reads through MiXCR, storing one row per CDR3 protein. The sample yields approximately 150,000 distinct CDR3 sequences, about a tenth seen once. This clonotype was seen at least ten times. The antigen remains undetermined. CDR1 is LGHNA, CDR2 YSLEER, per germline. The CDR3 is 15 residues long. V was pared by 0 bases and J by 6 bases, with 5 bases of the junction left unmatched. Study results and caveats: A large majority of primary-vaccination clones showed up again after the booster (approximately 95% CD4, 88% CD8). Abundant clonotypes (contaminants from the bulk population) could be present in FACS-sorted repertoires. Though weaker, the secondary response peaked faster, on day 5 versus 15.

This specimen was CD8+ T cells sorted from PBMCs, taken 45 days after the yellow fever booster vaccination. This clonotype was obtained from a man between 18 and 35 years old who received the YFV17D yellow fever vaccine. The V gene is TRBV4-3, the J gene TRBJ1-5, with 7 bases lining up with TRBD1. The CDR3 here is CASSQDSGGRQPQHF. The CDR3 DNA is TGCGCCAGCAGCCAAGACTCAGGGGGACGTCAGCCCCAGCATTTT.